One T cell receptor beta chain is described in this entry. The antigen is unknown. This entry belongs to a study of shared clonotypes between healthy human individuals. Study-level background: There were three CD4 naive, three CD4 memory, two CD8 naive and one CD8 memory plates per donor. General study results and limits: Naive CD4 clonotypes overlapped across a handful of donors at roughly 5%.

This CDR3 is 16 amino acids long. Looked up from germline, CDR1 is SEHNR and CDR2 is FQNEAQ (reference sequence). Trimming stripped 4 bases from V and 0 bases from J, with 16 bases between. In the naive CD8 group, cells lacked CD45RO and were positively selected for CCR7, so terminally differentiated effector memory CD45RA+ cells were left out. Each replicate PCR on the sorted subsets used about 0.2 ug DNA (around 30,000 T cell genomes). Repertoires were generated with immunoSEQ multiplex PCR, while TCRdb's copy carries only in-frame clones and drops some. Of around 2.1 million clones in the sample, about 93% were seen once.

This chain links TRBV7-9 with TRBJ2-7, with D perhaps matching TRBD1 (6 bases). This TCR derives from a man aged 18 to 30 in good health. Some clones in this sample may be carry-over from other donors' samples. Sequencing used naive CD8+ T cells from PBMCs. In nucleotides, the CDR3 is TGTGCCAGCAGCTGGCACCGGGACACAACCTCCTACGAGCAGTACTTC. Residues: CASSWHRDTTSYEQYF.